Detailed here is one T cell receptor beta chain. The data belong to a study of Ad26.COV2.S vaccination and SARS-CoV-2 variants. Study summary: Into the muscle, Ad26.COV2.S was dosed once or twice, 56 days apart.

This CDR3 contains 15 residues. Germline CDR1 SGHTA, CDR2 FQGTGA. The J segment lost 8 bases and the V segment lost 2 bases, leaving 11 bases of the junction unmatched. Treatment meaning: 19 received Ad26.COV2.S at low or high dose, single or two shots; 5 received placebo; per-sample allocation not given. Sampling took place 63 days after the first vaccine or placebo injection. Vaccination used an Ad26 vector expressing Wuhan-strain SARS-CoV-2 spike. TCRdb's table, derived via immunoSEQ multiplex PCR, lists solely in-frame clones and lacks some. The sample holds some 480,000 clones, around nine tenths seen once.

The V gene is TRBV7-3, the J gene TRBJ1-1, with 7 positions matching TRBD1. The TCR comes from a person between 18 and 59 years old who received the Ad26.COV2.S COVID-19 vaccine or a placebo. This material consisted of peripheral blood, taken in a trial of Ad26.COV2.S vaccine versus placebo. In DNA, the CDR3 is TGTGCCAGCAGCTTAGAAGGCGCAAAGGGACAGGAAGCTTTCTTT. The encoded protein is CASSLEGAKGQEAFF.